These 18 T cell receptor beta chains were sequenced from one sample in a study of OX40 agonist ivuxolimab in advanced cancers. The assay was immunoSEQ multiplex PCR, and TCRdb's table has in-frame clones only and misses some. The top ten clones hold roughly 3% of a sample with tens of thousands of clones, over 75% of them seen once. The material sequenced was CD4+ or CD8+ T cells sorted from blood, taken in a trial of the OX40 agonist ivuxolimab. These receptors originate from an adult with an advanced solid tumor such as melanoma, head and neck, liver or kidney cancer.

CDR3 DNA: TGTGCCAGCAGTGAATTTGCATTGGGGTACACCGGGGAGCTGTTTTTT. Encoded protein: CASSEFALGYTGELFF. This sequence joins TRBV25-1 and TRBJ2-2; D is unclear. The CDR3 covers 16 residues. V was cut by 1 base and J by 3 bases, with 12 bases left in between. CDR1 MGHDK and CDR2 SYGVNS come from the germline V gene. Filled out from reference TRBV25-1 and TRBJ2-2, the complete variable domain reads EADIYQTPRYLVIGTGKKITLECSQTMGHDKMYWYQQDPGMELHLIHYSYGVNSTEKGDLSSESTVSRIRTEHFPLTLESARPSHTSQYLCASSEFALGYTGELFFGEGSRLTVL.

The chain carries TRBV7-3 and TRBJ2-1, with D perhaps matching TRBD1 (6 bases). CDR3 size: 14 residues. V lost 5 bases, J lost 7 bases, and 15 bases lay in between. Germline CDR1 reads SGHTA; CDR2 reads FQGTGA. The DNA of the CDR3 is TGTGCCAGCAGCCCTGGAATCACAGGGAATGAGCAGTTCTTC. This encodes CASSPGITGNEQFF.

The rearrangement links TRBV21-1 to TRBJ2-6. TRBV21-1 is marked as a pseudogene. This CDR3 contains 16 residues. The CDR3 DNA reads as TGTGCCAGCAGCAAAGATGGGGGCTCTGGGGCCAACGTCCTGACTTTC. It translates to CASSKDGGSGANVLTF.

This clone is a singleton in its sample. The chain uses TRBV5-4 and TRBJ1-2; D not certain. Deletions cut 4 bases from V and 7 bases from J, with 17 bases between. Per the germline V gene, CDR1 is SGHNT and CDR2 is YYREEE (reference sequence). CDR3 length: 14 residues. This CDR3 reads CASSVKGGSGGYTF. The CDR3 coding sequence is TGTGCCAGCAGCGTGAAGGGAGGATCAGGTGGCTACACCTTC. The whole variable domain, remainder taken from reference TRBV5-4 and TRBJ1-2, is ETGVTQSPTHLIKTRGQQVTLRCSSQSGHNTVSWYQQALGQGPQFIFQYYREEENGRGNFPPRFSGLQFPNYSSELNVNALELDDSALYLCASSVKGGSGGYTFGSGTRLTVV.

J is TRBJ2-5 and V is TRBV6-6; the D gene is possibly TRBD2 (5 bases). CDR1 and CDR2 from the germline V gene are MNHNY and SVGAGI (reference sequence). The CDR3 covers 12 residues. V lost 10 bases to trimming and J lost 3 bases, with 12 bases between them. CDR3 nucleotide sequence: TGTGCCACTTCAAGAGGGAAAGAGACCCAGTACTTC. Protein product: CATSRGKETQYF.

The V and J genes are TRBV18 and TRBJ2-1; 9 positions match TRBD1. The CDR3 is 15 amino acids. Germline trimming cut 0 bases from V and 8 bases from J; bases unmatched to any gene: 5. The germline V gene encodes CDR1 KGHSH and CDR2 LQKENI. In nucleotides, the CDR3 is TGTGCCAGCTCACCACCGGACAGGGGCGGTGATGAGCAGTTCTTC. Translated: CASSPPDRGGDEQFF.

CDR3 sequence (DNA): TGTGCCAGCAGCTTGTCTAGCGGGAACAATGAGCAGTTCTTC. Translated: CASSLSSGNNEQFF. The rearrangement joins TRBV7-3 to TRBJ2-1; 9 bases agree with TRBD2. Germline lookup yields CDR1 SGHTA and CDR2 FQGTGA. CDR3 length: 14 amino acids. With V trimmed by 3 bases and J by 5 bases, 2 bases remained unmatched.

This clone has a handful of counts. The chain has TRBV9 and TRBJ1-2; maybe TRBD1 (6 bases). Germline CDR1 is SGDLS and CDR2 is YYNGEE. CDR3 size: 16 residues. Deletions cut 3 bases from V and 4 bases from J, with 19 bases between. In DNA form, the CDR3 reads TGTGCCAGCAGCGCCCAGCTCGGGGGGGCCGGCTATGGCTACACCTTC. It translates to CASSAQLGGAGYGYTF.

The chain uses TRBV7-2 and TRBJ2-7; 7 nucleotides agree with TRBD1. The CDR3 extends over 14 amino acids. Per germline, CDR1 SGHTA and CDR2 FQGNSA. Unmatched junction bases numbered 6, after V lost 5 bases and J lost 2 bases. CDR3 region: CASSLSGTAYEQYF. CDR3 in DNA: TGTGCCAGCAGCCTCTCCGGGACAGCCTACGAGCAGTACTTC.

This clone appeared a single time. The rearrangement joins TRBV11-2 to TRBJ1-1; possibly TRBD1 for D (5 bases). V lost 0 bases and J 0 bases, leaving 23 bases between the germline ends. CDR1 is SGHAT, CDR2 FQNNGV, per germline. The CDR3 length is 20 residues. The CDR3 DNA sequence: TGTGCCAGCAGCTTAGAAGGGGTGATTTTATTTGGGGAAATGAACACTGAAGCTTTCTTT. Translating it yields CASSLEGVILFGEMNTEAFF.

The gene calls are TRBV7-9 and TRBJ2-3; the D gene could be TRBD1 or TRBD2 (5 bases each). The CDR3 consists of 16 residues. The V end lost 5 bases, the J end lost 0 bases, and 15 bases lay between the germline ends. Looked up from germline, CDR1 is SEHNR and CDR2 is FQNEAQ (reference sequence). As DNA, the CDR3 is TGTGCCAGCAGCCAGGACACTAGATCTAGCACAGATACGCAGTATTTT. Its translation: CASSQDTRSSTDTQYF. Full variable domain (rest looked up from reference TRBV7-9 and TRBJ2-3): DTGVSQNPRHKITKRGQNVTFRCDPISEHNRLYWYRQTLGQGPEFLTYFQNEAQLEKSRLLSDRFSAERPKGSFSTLEIQRTEQGDSAMYLCASSQDTRSSTDTQYFGPGTRLTVL.

This chain joins TRBV6-5 and TRBJ2-1; D call uncertain. Germline CDR1 is MNHEY and CDR2 is SVGAGI. The CDR3 consists of 14 residues. V was clipped by 8 bases and J by 2 bases, with 13 bases between them. CDR3 sequence: CASLPETAYNEQFF. CDR3 DNA sequence: TGTGCCAGCCTCCCGGAGACTGCCTACAATGAGCAGTTCTTC.

The chain carries TRBV15 and TRBJ2-7; a weak D match, TRBD2 (5 bases). The germline V gene encodes CDR1 LNHNV and CDR2 YYDKDF (reference sequence). The length of the CDR3 is 12 residues. Deletions cut 5 bases from V and 4 bases from J, with 9 bases between. The CDR3 protein is CATSATGYEQYF. CDR3 in DNA: TGTGCCACCAGCGCGACGGGGTACGAGCAGTACTTC.

This chain connects TRBV2 to TRBJ2-7; 12 bases align to TRBD2. Germline lookup yields CDR1 SNHLY and CDR2 FYNNEI. V dropped 6 bases and J dropped 6; count of bases not matched to a gene: 9. The CDR3 has 15 residues. CDR3 loop: CASRRTSGILFEQYF. The CDR3 DNA reads as TGTGCCAGCAGGAGGACTAGCGGGATCCTTTTCGAGCAGTACTTC. Using reference TRBV2 and TRBJ2-7 for the parts outside the CDR3, the full variable domain is EPEVTQTPSHQVTQMGQEVILRCVPISNHLYFYWYRQILGQKVEFLVSFYNNEISEKSEIFDDQFSVERPDGSNFTLKIRSTKLEDSAMYFCASRRTSGILFEQYFGPGTRLTVT.

CDR3 in amino acids: CASRELAGGQYNEQFF. For the CDR3, the DNA is TGTGCCAGCAGGGAACTAGCGGGGGGACAATACAATGAGCAGTTCTTC. The V and J genes are TRBV6-1 and TRBJ2-1, with TRBD2 matching over 12 bases. The CDR3 spans 16 residues. V lost 6 bases and J lost 4; bases outside the gene matches: 7. Germline-derived CDR1 and CDR2 are MNHNS and SASEGT.

This rearrangement joins TRBV7-3 to TRBJ1-1; tentatively, D is TRBD1 (5 bases). The CDR3 consists of 13 residues. CDR1 is SGHTA, CDR2 FQGTGA, per germline. V lost 5 bases, J lost 11 bases, and 18 bases lay in between. The DNA for the CDR3 is TGTGCCAGCAGCCTCCGGGACTCTCGGGATGCTTTCTTT. Translation gives CASSLRDSRDAFF.

V usage is TRBV19 and J usage is TRBJ1-5, with D possibly matching TRBD1 (6 bases). The CDR3 runs to 17 residues. Germline assignment: CDR1 LNHDA and CDR2 SQIVND (reference sequence). Between the trimmed V and J ends, which lost 4 bases and 4 bases, there was a span of 20 bases. The CDR3 loop is CASSSLTGQPLNQPQHF. For the CDR3, the DNA is TGTGCCAGTAGTAGTCTAACCGGACAGCCCCTAAATCAGCCCCAGCATTTT.

This clone was observed once. This chain connects TRBV12-5 to TRBJ2-1; unclear D gene. This CDR3 contains 17 residues. V was shortened by 5 bases and J by 2 bases, with 19 bases between the two germline ends. The germline V gene encodes CDR1 LGHNT and CDR2 FRNRAP. CDR3 sequence (DNA): TGTGCTAGTGGTCCTGACGCCGTAGCTTTCCCCTACAATGAGCAGTTCTTC. It translates to CASGPDAVAFPYNEQFF.